The T cell receptor beta chain under discussion was sequenced for a study of early stage breast cancer tumors. About the study: Twelve of the 16 invasive tumors were ER+, PR+ and HER2-. Invasive lobular carcinomas made up four of 12 ER+/PR+/HER2- tumors.

The protocol was immunoSEQ multiplex PCR, while the TCRdb copy is restricted to in-frame clones and leaves out a portion. The table has around 78,000 clones, roughly 84% seen once. Study outcomes and limitations: Functional markers like CD4, CD8 and FOXP3 were missed in bulk sequencing. Enriched TCRB sequences shared across patients were mostly commonly generated sequences.

A remark on this clone: Its target is not known.

The clonotype originates from a person aged 55-75 years with breast cancer. The specimen sequenced was blood.

CDR3 coding DNA: TGTGCCAGCAGTGAACAAAGGGGGCGCACAGATACGCAGTATTTT. Its protein product is CASSEQRGRTDTQYF. The chain recombines TRBV6-1 with TRBJ2-3; 7 nucleotides align to TRBD1. This CDR3 is built from 15 residues. In germline, CDR1 is MNHNS, CDR2 SASEGT. The V gene end was trimmed by 2 bases and the J gene end by 1 base; junction bases not matched to a gene: 3.